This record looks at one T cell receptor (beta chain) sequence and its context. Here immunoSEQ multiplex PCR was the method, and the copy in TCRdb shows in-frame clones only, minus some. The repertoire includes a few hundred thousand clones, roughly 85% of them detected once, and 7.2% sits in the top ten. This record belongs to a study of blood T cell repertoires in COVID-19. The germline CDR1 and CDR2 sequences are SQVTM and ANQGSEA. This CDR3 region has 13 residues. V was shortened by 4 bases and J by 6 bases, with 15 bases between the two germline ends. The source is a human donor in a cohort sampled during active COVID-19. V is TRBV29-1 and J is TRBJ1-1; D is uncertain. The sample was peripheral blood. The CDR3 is CSVGRLSEPEAFF. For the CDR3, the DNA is TGCAGCGTTGGCCGCTTATCGGAGCCTGAAGCTTTCTTT. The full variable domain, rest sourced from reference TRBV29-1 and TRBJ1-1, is SAVISQKPSRDICQRGTSLTIQCQVDSQVTMMFWYRQQPGQSLTLIATANQGSEATYESGFVIDKFPISRPNLTFSTLTVSNMSPEDSSIYLCSVGRLSEPEAFFGQGTRLTVV.